A selection of T cell receptor beta chains follows, all from one sample in a study of T cells in Graves' hyperthyroidism and ophthalmopathy. TCRdb used MiXCR to reprocess the multiplex PCR reads, holding one entry per CDR3 protein. The repertoire has fewer than 650,000 distinct CDR3 sequences, about 14% of them found once; the top ten carry around 5.4%. Sequencing input: blood. These receptors were collected from a woman aged 25 to 39 with Graves' hyperthyroidism that later progressed to Graves' ophthalmopathy. The CDR3 runs from the conserved cysteine through the conserved F or W. Fields, in order: clone size, J gene, D gene, V gene, CDR3 protein, CDR3 DNA. A D gene is named only where the DNA matches it firmly. Size values are once, few and many counts, or a class for expanded clones, and some rows have none.

many TRBJ2-1 TRBD2 TRBV10-3 CAITAKREGLGNEQFF TGTGCCATCACCGCGAAGCGGGAGGGCCTAGGGAATGAGCAGTTCTTC
NA TRBJ1-4 NA TRBV19 CASSIQGSQNEKLFF TGTGCCAGTAGTATACAGGGGAGCCAGAATGAAAAACTGTTTTTT
NA TRBJ2-5 TRBD2 TRBV7-3 CASSFSGLAETQYF TGTGCCAGCAGCTTCTCGGGACTAGCGGAGACCCAGTACTTC
many TRBJ2-7 NA TRBV2 CASRRGDYEQYF TGTGCCAGCAGAAGGGGAGACTACGAGCAGTACTTC
NA TRBJ2-7 TRBD2 TRBV20-1 CSARDPRTSIREQYF TGCAGTGCTAGAGATCCTCGGACTAGTATCCGCGAGCAGTACTTC
few TRBJ1-5 NA TRBV20-1 CSAWVEGNQPQHF TGCAGTGCCTGGGTGGAGGGCAATCAGCCCCAGCATTTT
many TRBJ1-1 TRBD1 TRBV27 CASSFAGGDTEAFF TGTGCCAGCAGTTTCGCAGGGGGCGACACTGAAGCTTTCTTT
NA TRBJ1-2 NA TRBV5-5 CASGLEPGYTF TGTGCCAGCGGCTTGGAACCCGGCTACACCTTC
NA TRBJ2-5 NA TRBV7-2 CASSSPDWRETQYF TGTGCCAGCAGCTCGCCGGACTGGCGGGAGACCCAGTACTTC
many TRBJ2-7 TRBD2 TRBV10-3 CAISSGKRYEQYF TGTGCCATTTCTAGCGGGAAACGTTACGAGCAGTACTTC
NA TRBJ2-6 NA TRBV29-1 CSVEDSGPVRGANVLTF TGCAGCGTTGAAGATAGTGGGCCCGTCAGGGGGGCCAACGTCCTGACTTTC
many TRBJ2-7 NA TRBV19 CASSISANPPYEQYF TGTGCCAGTAGTATATCAGCAAATCCCCCCTACGAGCAGTACTTC
many TRBJ2-7 TRBD2 TRBV27 CASSLYPGGTSYEQYF TGTGCCAGCAGTTTATATCCGGGGGGGACTAGCTACGAGCAGTACTTC
many TRBJ2-7 TRBD2 TRBV3-1 CASSRPTSGTYEQYF TGTGCCAGCAGCCGACCGACTAGCGGGACCTACGAGCAGTACTTC
many TRBJ2-5 TRBD2 TRBV5-1 CASSLGTSGRAEETQYF TGCGCCAGCAGCTTGGGGACTAGCGGGAGGGCCGAAGAGACCCAGTACTTC
many TRBJ1-1 NA TRBV27 CASSLAGLNTEAFF TGTGCCAGCAGTTTAGCAGGGCTGAACACTGAAGCTTTCTTT
many TRBJ2-1 TRBD2 TRBV13 CASSLGLAGAYHNEQFF TGTGCCAGCAGCTTAGGACTAGCGGGAGCTTATCACAATGAGCAGTTCTTC
many TRBJ1-1 NA TRBV10-3 CAITPLLTGPNTEAFF TGTGCCATCACCCCTCTCTTGACAGGCCCGAACACTGAAGCTTTCTTT
many TRBJ2-1 TRBD1 TRBV7-8 CASSHPPGQMIYNEQFF TGTGCCAGCAGCCACCCGCCGGGACAGATGATCTACAATGAGCAGTTCTTC
many TRBJ2-5 TRBD2 TRBV7-2 CASSFQEREVQYF TGTGCCAGCAGCTTTCAGGAGCGGGAGGTCCAGTACTTC
NA TRBJ2-7 NA TRBV28 CASSVQGGLSYEQYF TGTGCCAGCAGCGTACAGGGAGGGTTGTCCTACGAGCAGTACTTC
NA TRBJ1-4 TRBD1 TRBV9 CASSAGDRAGGEKLFF TGTGCCAGCAGCGCAGGAGACAGGGCGGGAGGGGAAAAACTGTTTTTT
NA TRBJ1-2 NA TRBV6-1 CASSPKYYGYTF TGTGCCAGCAGCCCGAAATACTATGGCTACACCTTC
NA TRBJ1-5 NA TRBV19 CASSPPVPVPGGNQPQHF TGTGCCAGTAGCCCTCCGGTACCCGTGCCTGGGGGCAATCAGCCCCAGCATTTT